A single sample is the source of the 21 T cell receptor beta chains below, sequenced in a study of T cells in Graves' hyperthyroidism and ophthalmopathy. There were TCR beta CDR3 regions amplified from RNA transcripts. An initial round of RT-PCR targeting the TCR CDR3 relied on the HTBI primer set. MiXCR, applied by TCRdb to the multiplex PCR reads, yields one record per CDR3 protein. Of hundreds of thousands of distinct CDR3 sequences in the sample, 12% to 15% were seen once. Specimen: blood. All receptors come from a woman younger than 35 with Graves' hyperthyroidism.

This clonotype was counted a few times. The chain is built from TRBV7-2 and TRBJ1-1; D possibly corresponds to TRBD1 (6 bases). Germline V gene sequence: CDR1 SGHTA, CDR2 FQGNSA. The CDR3 is made up of 14 amino acids. V gave up 1 base and J gave up 6 bases, with 12 bases separating them. In DNA, the CDR3 is TGTGCCAGCAGCTTAGTATACAGGGCCGCTGAAGCTTTCTTT. Translating it yields CASSLVYRAAEAFF.

This clonotype was seen only a few times. V is TRBV5-1 and J is TRBJ1-1; 9 positions agree with TRBD1. The germline V gene encodes CDR1 SGHRS and CDR2 YFSETQ. V lost 4 bases and J lost 5; bases outside the gene matches: 9. The CDR3 spans 15 residues. The CDR3 nucleotides read TGCGCCAGCAGCCTACAGGGGGCCTTGGGGACTGAAGCTTTCTTT. This encodes CASSLQGALGTEAFF.

This clonotype was counted ten times or more. This chain joins TRBV20-1 and TRBJ1-2; 8 nucleotides line up with TRBD1. With V trimmed by 2 bases and J by 7 bases, 6 bases remained unmatched. Germline CDR1 is DFQATT and CDR2 is SNEGSKA (reference sequence). The CDR3 is 13 amino acids. CDR3 sequence reads: CSARTDRGFGYTF. Here the CDR3 DNA reads TGCAGTGCTAGAACAGACAGGGGATTTGGCTACACCTTC.

This clonotype was seen repeatedly, ten times or more. The chain combines TRBV30 with TRBJ2-1, with D uncertain. CDR3 size: 11 residues. V lost 1 base, J lost 10 bases, and 8 bases lay in between. CDR1 is GTSNPN and CDR2 is SVGIG in the germline V gene (reference sequence). CDR3 DNA sequence: TGTGCCTGGAGTGGAGTAGGGGAGCAGTTCTTC. Translated: CAWSGVGEQFF.

This clonotype was observed at least ten times. V and J are TRBV7-3 and TRBJ2-3, with no clear D. This CDR3 comprises 14 residues. Trimming cost V 5 bases and J 2 bases, with 11 bases left between them. CDR1 is SGHTA and CDR2 is FQGTGA in the germline V gene. The CDR3 is CASSPSRNTDTQYF. DNA for the CDR3: TGTGCCAGCAGCCCGTCACGGAACACAGATACGCAGTATTTT.

The CDR3 nucleotides read TGCAGCGCAGGGGAAACCTACGAGCAGTACTTC. Translated, it gives CSAGETYEQYF. The chain links TRBV29-1 to TRBJ2-7; D may be TRBD1 (6 bases). This CDR3 is 11 amino acids long. From germline, CDR1 is SQVTM and CDR2 ANQGSEA. V was shortened by 7 bases and J by 2 bases, with 9 bases between the two germline ends.

This clonotype occurred a few times. This chain joins TRBV20-1 and TRBJ1-1; D is unclear. V lost 6 bases, J lost 0 bases, and 14 bases lay in between. Looked up from germline, CDR1 is DFQATT and CDR2 is SNEGSKA (reference sequence). This CDR3 has 14 residues. The CDR3 sequence: CSARTSGMNTEAFF. The CDR3 coding sequence is TGCAGTGCCAGGACGTCAGGAATGAACACTGAAGCTTTCTTT.

This sequence joins TRBV19 and TRBJ2-7; the match to TRBD2 covers 10 bases. V was pared by 7 bases and J by 2 bases, with 11 bases of the junction left unmatched. This CDR3 has 16 amino acids. Germline V gene data show CDR1 as LNHDA and CDR2 as SQIVND (reference sequence). CDR3 loop: CASTSTLAGHPYEQYF. Here the CDR3 DNA reads TGTGCCAGTACCTCGACACTAGCGGGACACCCCTACGAGCAGTACTTC.

This clonotype was observed many times. For the CDR3, the DNA is TGTGCCAGCAGATTATCCGGGACGAAGCCCGAAGTGCAGTTCTTC. Amino acid sequence: CASRLSGTKPEVQFF. The chain recombines TRBV11-2 with TRBJ2-1; D may match TRBD1 or TRBD2 (5 bases each). The germline CDR1 and CDR2 sequences are SGHAT and FQNNGV. V lost 6 bases and J lost 12, with 24 bases in between. The CDR3 covers 15 residues. The full variable domain, completed using reference TRBV11-2 and TRBJ2-1, is EAGVAQSPRYKIIEKRQSVAFWCNPISGHATLYWYQQILGQGPKLLIQFQNNGVVDDSQLPKDRFSAERLKGVDSTLKIQPAKLEDSAVYLCASRLSGTKPEVQFFGPGTRLTVL.

The gene calls are TRBV4-2 and TRBJ2-7; 8 nucleotides align to TRBD2. The CDR3 extends over 17 amino acids. J was trimmed by 1 base and V by 0 bases; bases with no gene match: 8. Germline V gene data show CDR1 as LGHNA and CDR2 as YNFKEQ. CDR3 nucleotides: TGTGCCAGCAGCCAAGATCTTAGCGGGATAGGTTCCTACGAGCAGTACTTC. Its translation: CASSQDLSGIGSYEQYF.

There are many counts of this clonotype. The chain recombines TRBV19 with TRBJ1-6, with D possibly matching TRBD1 (5 bases). The CDR3 totals 16 residues. Trimming stripped 1 base from V and 7 bases from J, with 14 bases between. Looked up from germline, CDR1 is LNHDA and CDR2 is SQIVND (reference sequence). This CDR3 is CASSIGDGLGNSPLHF. In DNA form, the CDR3 reads TGTGCCAGTAGTATAGGGGACGGCTTAGGGAATTCACCCCTCCACTTT.

The CDR3 spells CASSPDTLRWTEAFF. Written as DNA, the CDR3 is TGTGCCAGCAGCCCTGACACCCTAAGATGGACTGAAGCTTTCTTT. The chain uses TRBV27 and TRBJ1-1; D not resolved. Per germline, CDR1 MNHEY and CDR2 SMNVEV (reference sequence). V dropped 6 bases and J dropped 5 bases, with 19 bases sitting between them. This CDR3 is built from 15 residues.

This clonotype was seen repeatedly, ten times or more. V usage is TRBV12-3 or TRBV12-4 and J usage is TRBJ2-1, with 12 bases lining up with TRBD2. This CDR3 is built from 17 residues. V lost 6 bases, J lost 2 bases, and 8 bases stayed unmatched. CDR3 nucleotide sequence: TGTGCCAGCAGCCGTACTCCTAGCGGGAGGGCCTACAATGAGCAGTTCTTC. As protein: CASSRTPSGRAYNEQFF.

V and J are TRBV28 and TRBJ2-5; TRBD2 might be the D (5 bases). The length of the CDR3 is 12 residues. V lost 6 bases to trimming and J lost 5 bases, with 10 bases between them. CDR1 is MDHEN and CDR2 is SYDVKM in the germline V gene. The CDR3 loop is CASSRGWETQYF. CDR3 DNA sequence: TGTGCCAGCAGCCGCGGGTGGGAGACCCAGTACTTC.

This clonotype was counted only a few times. The J gene is TRBJ2-7, the V gene TRBV19; D possibly corresponds to TRBD2 (6 bases). This CDR3 is 11 amino acids long. Deletions cut 5 bases from V and 9 bases from J, with 11 bases between. Germline CDR1 LNHDA, CDR2 SQIVND (reference sequence). The CDR3: CASSPGVGQYF. DNA of the CDR3: TGTGCCAGTAGTCCGGGAGTTGGGCAGTACTTC.

This chain uses TRBV7-8 with TRBJ1-5; D uncertain. The V gene lost 2 bases and the J gene lost 5 bases, with 16 bases spanning the gap. Looked up from germline, CDR1 is SGHVS and CDR2 is FQNEAQ. The CDR3 length is 16 residues. This CDR3 is CASSLSRVPYYQPQHF. CDR3 coding DNA: TGTGCCAGCAGCTTAAGTAGAGTTCCATATTATCAGCCCCAGCATTTT.

This chain uses TRBV5-1 with TRBJ2-3; D uncertain. Trimming cost V 2 bases and J 0 bases, with 16 bases left between them. The CDR3 contains 17 residues. From germline, CDR1 is SGHRS and CDR2 YFSETQ. In DNA, the CDR3 is TGCGCCAGCAGCTTACCGGCAGGACGAGCTAGCACAGATACGCAGTATTTT. Its translation is CASSLPAGRASTDTQYF. The full variable domain, its missing parts supplied by reference TRBV5-1 and TRBJ2-3, is KAGVTQTPRYLIKTRGQQVTLSCSPISGHRSVSWYQQTPGQGLQFLFEYFSETQRNKGNFPGRFSGRQFSNSRSEMNVSTLELGDSALYLCASSLPAGRASTDTQYFGPGTRLTVL.

This clonotype came up many times. The chain joins TRBV28 to TRBJ1-2; D is possibly TRBD1 (6 bases). Germline values: CDR1 MDHEN, CDR2 SYDVKM. The CDR3 is 17 residues long. V was shortened by 4 bases and J by 0 bases, with 18 bases between the two germline ends. CDR3 in DNA: TGTGCCAGCAGTTCCCCGTCGACAGGCCTGACTAACTATGGCTACACCTTC. Its translation: CASSSPSTGLTNYGYTF.

Ten or more counts support this clonotype. V gene TRBV5-6 combines with J gene TRBJ1-1, with 7 bases that match TRBD1. CDR1 is SGHDT, CDR2 YYEEEE, per germline. CDR3 length: 16 amino acids. The V gene end was trimmed by 5 bases and the J gene end by 0 bases; junction bases not matched to a gene: 10. The CDR3 DNA reads TGTGCCAGCAGTTTCACGACAGGGTCAATGAACACTGAAGCTTTCTTT. The encoded protein is CASSFTTGSMNTEAFF.

This clonotype was found many times. The chain couples TRBV20-1 to TRBJ2-7, with 11 bases aligning to TRBD2. The CDR3 runs 15 residues. V was clipped by 6 bases and J by 0 bases; unmatched bases: 7. CDR1 and CDR2 from the germline V gene are DFQATT and SNEGSKA (reference sequence). The CDR3 region is CSALPTSGSSYEQYF. The CDR3 DNA reads TGCAGTGCACTTCCCACTAGCGGGAGCTCCTACGAGCAGTACTTC.

The chain links TRBV29-1 to TRBJ2-5; TRBD2 might be the D (5 bases). CDR1 SQVTM and CDR2 ANQGSEA come from the germline V gene. The length of the CDR3 is 12 residues. V dropped 2 bases and J dropped 5 bases, with 9 bases sitting between them. In DNA form, the CDR3 reads TGCAGCGTTGAACGGGGAAGCGAGACCCAGTACTTC. Translation: CSVERGSETQYF.